The rows below give T cell receptor beta chains drawn from one sample of a study of shared clonotypes between healthy human individuals. Here immunoSEQ multiplex PCR was the method, and the copy in TCRdb shows in-frame clones only, minus some. There are 950,000 to 1,100,000 clones in the sample; around 76% occur only once, and approximately 1.3% lies in the top ten. Sequenced sample: memory CD4+ T cells sorted from blood. The origin of the receptors is a man between 18 and 29 years old in good health. Both conserved end residues are part of each CDR3.

>15|TRBV5-1
CASSLGGSDRDTQYF
>13|TRBV7-9
CASSLAITDTQYF
>15|TRBV28
CASSSSGGNTDTQYF
>15|TRBV19
CASSIPGQGATEAFF
>14|TRBV7-9
CASSPQSVGGTQYF
>16|TRBV28
CASSRPQGGQNSPLHF
>18|TRBV7-9
CASSLVAGAPFRSDEQYF
>15|TRBV7-2
CATTTGGGTKNIQYF
>14|TRBV7-9
CASREGTVSEKLFF
>12|TRBV30
CAGGRMNTEAFF
>14|TRBV2
CASSTWEGREKLFF
>16|TRBV4-1
CASSQAPGQGLHEQYF
>15|TRBV5-8
CASSWGRIMNTEAFF
>14|TRBV7-7
CASSLRGAMDTQYF
>16|TRBV7-8
CASSLDRAGGWNEQFF
>17|TRBV5-1
CASSWGQGTATNEKLFF
>16|TRBV27
CASSLKGLAFVNEQFF
>13|TRBV19
CASSTNRQAGAFF
>14|TRBV5-1
CASSPGQGKEKLFF
>13|TRBV7-7
CASSGGGRETQYF
>15|TRBV14
CASSLRTGETDTQYF
>15|TRBV4-2
CASSQGRAGTYEQYF
>16|TRBV30
CASSVGGSSYNSPLHF
>21|TRBV6-8
CASSAHNPDRGAQSYNSPLHF
>16|TRBV10-3
CAISWGGTGSYNEQFF
>14|TRBV5-6
CASSLNIGYYGYTF
>17|TRBV11-1
CASSLLLAGGPSKTQYF